Following are 10 T cell receptor beta chains from one sample sequenced in a study of T cells in Graves' hyperthyroidism and ophthalmopathy. The source material, RNA transcripts, was used to amplify TCR beta CDR3 regions. Initially, a first-round RT-PCR of the TCR CDR3 employed the HTBI primer set. TCRdb reprocessed the multiplex PCR reads with MiXCR, giving one entry per CDR3 protein. This sample has approximately 530,000 distinct CDR3 sequences; 15% to 20% occur once, and the top ten carry about 50%. Sequencing was done on a sample of blood. The receptors come from a middle-aged man with Graves' ophthalmopathy.

V and J are TRBV15 and TRBJ2-5; perhaps TRBD2 as D (5 bases). Germline V CDR1 and CDR2: LNHNV, YYDKDF (reference sequence). The CDR3 is made up of 13 amino acids. Trimming cost V 8 bases and J 0 bases, with 10 bases left between them. Here the CDR3 reads CATGRGYQETQYF. The CDR3 DNA reads as TGTGCCACCGGTCGGGGATACCAAGAGACCCAGTACTTC.

CDR3 sequence reads: CSALESVSGRAGEQFF. The CDR3 coding sequence is TGCAGTGCTCTCGAGTCGGTTAGCGGGAGGGCCGGAGAGCAGTTCTTC. The chain couples TRBV20-1 to TRBJ2-1, with 11 bases that match TRBD2. The CDR3 is 16 amino acids. Germline V CDR1 and CDR2: DFQATT, SNEGSKA (reference sequence). The J segment lost 10 bases and the V segment lost 5 bases, leaving 16 bases of the junction unmatched.

The chain employs TRBV29-1 and TRBJ1-2, with 9 positions matching TRBD1. This CDR3 is 14 amino acids long. Unmatched junction bases numbered 2, after V lost 2 bases and J lost 1 base. Per germline, CDR1 SQVTM and CDR2 ANQGSEA. The CDR3 sequence is CSVEKGQGNYGYTF. CDR3 in DNA: TGCAGCGTTGAAAAGGGACAGGGTAACTATGGCTACACCTTC.

This clonotype was counted a few times. J is TRBJ2-1 and V is TRBV6-1; no definite D call. Germline V CDR1 and CDR2: MNHNS, SASEGT. The CDR3 extends over 12 amino acids. Trimming removed 10 bases from V and 6 bases from J, with 13 bases in between. CDR3 amino acids: CAILTASNEQFF. In DNA, the CDR3 is TGTGCCATTCTAACAGCGTCCAATGAGCAGTTCTTC.

The chain employs TRBV12-5 and TRBJ2-7, with D maybe TRBD2 (6 bases). The V end lost 1 base, the J end lost 2 bases, and 18 bases lay between the germline ends. From germline, CDR1 is LGHNT and CDR2 FRNRAP. There are 17 residues in the CDR3. This CDR3 is CASGLATAGGNPYEQYF. CDR3 sequence (DNA): TGTGCTAGTGGTTTGGCCACGGCCGGGGGTAATCCCTACGAGCAGTACTTC.

This clonotype occurred a few times. This chain uses TRBV4-3 with TRBJ2-2; D is possibly TRBD1 (6 bases). Trimming shortened V by 3 bases and J by 5 bases, and 10 bases separated the two germline ends. The CDR3 has 14 residues. The germline V gene has CDR1 LGHNA and CDR2 YSLEER. The CDR3 DNA reads as TGCGCCAGCAGCCATAGCAGGGGAACCGGGGAGCTGTTTTTT. Residues: CASSHSRGTGELFF.

This clonotype was seen repeatedly, ten times or more. J is TRBJ2-7 and V is TRBV6-1; no firm D call. CDR1 is MNHNS, CDR2 SASEGT, per germline. V was clipped by 5 bases and J by 0 bases, with 14 bases between them. The CDR3 contains 15 residues. The CDR3 nucleotides read TGTGCCAGCAGTTCGACCCCAGGAATCTCCTACGAGCAGTACTTC. Translated: CASSSTPGISYEQYF.

The chain uses TRBV7-9 and TRBJ1-5; D gene uncertain. Germline V gene data show CDR1 as SEHNR and CDR2 as FQNEAQ (reference sequence). CDR3 size: 12 residues. V shed 1 base and J shed 7 bases, with 5 bases lying between them. CDR3: CASSLELQPQHF. CDR3 in DNA: TGTGCCAGCAGCTTAGAGCTCCAGCCCCAGCATTTT.

This clonotype was detected only a few times. V gene TRBV9 combines with J gene TRBJ1-6; possible D gene TRBD1, 6 bases. The CDR3 runs 17 residues. Germline values: CDR1 SGDLS, CDR2 YYNGEE. The ends were cut back, 0 bases at V and 9 bases at J, with 19 bases in the middle. The CDR3 here is CASSVGGRGVGGSPLHF. In DNA, the CDR3 is TGTGCCAGCAGCGTAGGGGGGAGGGGGGTCGGCGGTTCACCCCTCCACTTT.

The gene calls are TRBV27 and TRBJ2-7, with D hard to call. The CDR3 has 13 residues. Germline V gene data show CDR1 as MNHEY and CDR2 as SMNVEV (reference sequence). V lost 2 bases and J 4 bases, leaving 9 bases between the germline ends. DNA of the CDR3: TGTGCCAGCAGTTTAGGAAAAATTTACGAGCAGTACTTC. Translated, it gives CASSLGKIYEQYF.